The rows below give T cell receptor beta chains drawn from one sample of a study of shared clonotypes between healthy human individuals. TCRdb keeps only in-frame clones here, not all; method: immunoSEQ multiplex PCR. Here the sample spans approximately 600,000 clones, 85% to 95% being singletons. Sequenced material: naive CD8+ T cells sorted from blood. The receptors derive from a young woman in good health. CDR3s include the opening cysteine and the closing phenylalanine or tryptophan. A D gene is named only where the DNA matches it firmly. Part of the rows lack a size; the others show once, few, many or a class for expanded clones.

CASSTSGSLNEQFF	TGTGCCAGCAGTACTAGCGGGAGCCTCAATGAGCAGTTCTTC	TRBD2	TRBV6-6	TRBJ2-1	-
CASSDPSGLVGELFF	TGTGCCAGTAGTGACCCTAGCGGGTTGGTCGGGGAGCTGTTTTTT	TRBD2	TRBV19	TRBJ2-2	-
CSGRQGGDTEAFF	TGCAGCGGTAGACAGGGTGGGGACACTGAAGCTTTCTTT	TRBD1	TRBV29-1	TRBJ1-1	-
CASRSTSVTGANVLTF	TGTGCCAGCAGGTCCACTAGCGTTACCGGGGCCAACGTCCTGACTTTC	TRBD2	TRBV5-6	TRBJ2-6	-
CASSLGLAVYTQYF	TGTGCCAGCAGTTTGGGACTAGCGGTTTATACGCAGTATTTT	TRBD2	TRBV27	TRBJ2-3	once
CASSQDIEVSEQFF	TGCGCCAGCAGCCAAGATATTGAAGTTTCTGAGCAGTTCTTC	-	TRBV4-1	TRBJ2-1	-
CASSSLGEQFF	TGTGCCAGCAGCTCGCTAGGAGAGCAGTTCTTC	-	TRBV7-9	TRBJ2-1	once
CASSLGRGNTEAFF	TGTGCCAGCAGCCTAGGTCGGGGGAACACTGAAGCTTTCTTT	-	TRBV5-4	TRBJ1-1	few
CATSRGPGTSAHNEQFF	TGTGCCACCAGCAGAGGCCCCGGGACTAGCGCTCACAATGAGCAGTTCTTC	TRBD2	TRBV15	TRBJ2-1	-
CASSDEVEESGYYYYNEQFF	TGCGCCAGCAGCGACGAAGTGGAGGAATCGGGGTACTACTACTACAATGAGCAGTTCTTC	-	TRBV5-1	TRBJ2-1	once
CASTGQGLDQPQHF	TGTGCCAGTACGGGACAGGGGTTGGATCAGCCCCAGCATTTT	TRBD1	TRBV19	TRBJ1-5	-